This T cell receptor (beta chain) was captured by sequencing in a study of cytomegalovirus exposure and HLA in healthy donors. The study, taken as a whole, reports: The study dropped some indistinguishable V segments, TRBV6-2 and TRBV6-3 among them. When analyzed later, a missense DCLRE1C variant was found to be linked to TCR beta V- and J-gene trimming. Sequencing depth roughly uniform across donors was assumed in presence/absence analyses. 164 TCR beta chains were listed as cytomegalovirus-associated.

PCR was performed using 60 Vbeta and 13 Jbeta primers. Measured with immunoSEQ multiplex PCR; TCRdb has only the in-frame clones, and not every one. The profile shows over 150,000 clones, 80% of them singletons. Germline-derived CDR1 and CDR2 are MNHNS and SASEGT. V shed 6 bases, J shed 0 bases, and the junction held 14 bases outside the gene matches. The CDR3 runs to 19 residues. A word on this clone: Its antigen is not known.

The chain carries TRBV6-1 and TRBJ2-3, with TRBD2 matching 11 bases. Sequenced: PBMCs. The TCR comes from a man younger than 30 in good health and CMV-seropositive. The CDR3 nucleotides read TGTGCCAGCAGCGAATTAGCGGGGGGGGTTCCCCATAGCACAGATACGCAGTATTTT. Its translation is CASSELAGGVPHSTDTQYF.